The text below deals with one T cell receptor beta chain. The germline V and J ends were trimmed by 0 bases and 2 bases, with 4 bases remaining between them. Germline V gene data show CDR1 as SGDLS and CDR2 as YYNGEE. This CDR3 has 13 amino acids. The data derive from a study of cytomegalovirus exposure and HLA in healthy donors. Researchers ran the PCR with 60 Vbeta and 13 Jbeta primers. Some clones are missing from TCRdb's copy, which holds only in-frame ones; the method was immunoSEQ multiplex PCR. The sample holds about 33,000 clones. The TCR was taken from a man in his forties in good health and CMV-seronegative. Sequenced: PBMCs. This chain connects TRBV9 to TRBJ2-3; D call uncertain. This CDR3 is CASSVGATDTQYF. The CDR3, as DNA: TGTGCCAGCAGCGTAGGGGCCACAGATACGCAGTATTTT.